The 27 T cell receptor beta chains given below trace back to one sample, sequenced in a study of shared clonotypes between healthy human individuals. Profiling relied on immunoSEQ multiplex PCR, and the TCRdb table lists in-frame clones only, not all of them. The data hold about 1 million clones, with more than 60% observed a single time. The sequenced sample was memory CD4+ T cells sorted from blood. Described subset: CD45RA-negative fraction. Receptors originate from a man between 18 and 29 years old in good health.

CDR3 protein: CASSLESSGGLEQFF. CDR3 nucleotide sequence: TGCGCCAGCAGCTTGGAGTCTAGCGGGGGCTTGGAGCAGTTCTTC. This chain links TRBV5-1 with TRBJ2-1, with 10 nucleotides matching TRBD2. This CDR3 comprises 15 residues. CDR1 SGHRS and CDR2 YFSETQ come from the germline V gene. The V segment lost 0 bases and the J segment 10 bases; nucleotides outside the gene matches: 7.

The sample holds one count of this clone. At the DNA level, this CDR3 is encoded by other sequences in the same sample as well. The chain is built from TRBV18 and TRBJ2-6, with D hard to call. Germline V CDR1 and CDR2: KGHSH, LQKENI. CDR3 length equals 14 residues. V lost 0 bases to trimming and J lost 1 base, with 1 base between them. CDR3 nucleotide sequence: TGTGCCAGCTCACCACCGTCTGGGGCCAACGTCCTGACTTTC. Protein product: CASSPPSGANVLTF.

This clone has at least ten counts. The same CDR3 arises from other DNA sequences in this sample as well. The chain recombines TRBV7-6 with TRBJ2-3; possible D gene TRBD1, 6 bases. V was pared by 7 bases and J by 0 bases, with 11 bases between. Germline V gene lookup returns CDR1 SGHVS and CDR2 FNYEAQ. The CDR3 has 14 residues. The CDR3 loop is CASTLGQSTDTQYF. The CDR3 nucleotides read TGTGCCAGCACCCTCGGACAGAGCACAGATACGCAGTATTTT. The variable domain in full, with the rest retrieved from reference TRBV7-6 and TRBJ2-3, is GAGVSQSPRYKVTKRGQDVALRCDPISGHVSLYWYRQALGQGPEFLTYFNYEAQQDKSGLPNDRFSAERPEGSISTLTIQRTEQRDSAMYRCASTLGQSTDTQYFGPGTRLTVL.

This clone has just a few counts. V usage is TRBV5-6 and J usage is TRBJ2-7, with 11 nucleotides matching TRBD1. There are 14 residues in the CDR3. V dropped 4 bases and J dropped 3; count of bases not matched to a gene: 3. From germline, CDR1 is SGHDT and CDR2 YYEEEE. CDR3 residues: CASSVDRGHYEQYF. The CDR3 nucleotides read TGTGCCAGCAGCGTGGACAGGGGGCACTACGAGCAGTACTTC.

The CDR3 bases are TGTGCCACCAGGGACAGGTGGGGAACTGAAGCTTTCTTT. This translates into CATRDRWGTEAFF. The chain links TRBV7-9 to TRBJ1-1, with TRBD1 matching over 8 bases. With 10 bases clipped from V and 5 bases from J, the junction kept 9 bases outside the gene matches. The CDR3 contains 13 residues. CDR1 SEHNR and CDR2 FQNEAQ come from the germline V gene (reference sequence).

The V gene is TRBV11-2, the J gene TRBJ1-5; weak D call: TRBD1 (5 bases). In germline, CDR1 is SGHAT, CDR2 FQNNGV. The V gene lost 5 bases and the J gene lost 5 bases, with 10 bases spanning the gap. CDR3 length: 13 residues. CDR3 sequence (DNA): TGTGCCAGCAGCCCCGGGGGATATCAGCCCCAGCATTTT. It yields the protein CASSPGGYQPQHF.

The rearrangement links TRBV6-1 to TRBJ2-7, with D perhaps TRBD1 or TRBD2 (6 bases each). Germline V lookup: CDR1 MNHNS, CDR2 SASEGT. The CDR3 totals 15 residues. V was pared by 7 bases and J by 1 base, with 17 bases between. The CDR3, as DNA: TGTGCCAGCATCTTAGGGGGGACTTGGTCCTACGAGCAGTACTTC. It specifies CASILGGTWSYEQYF.

The rearrangement joins TRBV28 to TRBJ1-6; no clear D. This CDR3 is 13 amino acids long. V was pared by 10 bases and J by 7 bases, with 14 bases between. Looked up from germline, CDR1 is MDHEN and CDR2 is SYDVKM. Here the CDR3 reads CATYPGLNSPLHF. The DNA for the CDR3 is TGTGCCACTTATCCCGGGCTAAATTCACCCCTCCACTTT.

This clone appeared a few times. This chain uses TRBV5-6 with TRBJ2-7; 12 bases are a match to TRBD2. The CDR3 is 16 amino acids. Losses at the gene ends were 3 bases for V and 2 bases for J; bases not matched to a gene: 6. Germline values: CDR1 SGHDT, CDR2 YYEEEE. The CDR3 reads CASSWGLAGAPYEQYF. For the CDR3, the DNA is TGTGCCAGCAGCTGGGGACTAGCGGGTGCCCCCTACGAGCAGTACTTC.

The V and J genes are TRBV19 and TRBJ2-5, with 8 bases fitting TRBD2. V was pared by 6 bases and J by 7 bases, with 16 bases of the junction left unmatched. Germline V gives CDR1 LNHDA, CDR2 SQIVND (reference sequence). This CDR3 region has 16 residues. This chain's CDR3 is CASRPSGWEGQGTQYF. CDR3 nucleotide sequence: TGTGCCAGTAGGCCTAGCGGGTGGGAGGGGCAGGGGACCCAGTACTTC.

This clone showed up just once. The chain combines TRBV30 with TRBJ1-2, with D unclear. Trimming removed 1 base at V and 7 bases at J, with 16 bases between. Germline CDR1 reads GTSNPN; CDR2 reads SVGIG (reference sequence). The CDR3 loop spans 14 amino acids. In DNA, the CDR3 is TGTGCCTGGAGTGAAGTCTCAGCCCTTGCTGGCTACACCTTC. Its protein is CAWSEVSALAGYTF.

J is TRBJ2-3 and V is TRBV27, with D tentatively TRBD2 (5 bases). The CDR3 is 15 residues long. Trimming took 0 bases from V and 1 from J, leaving 8 bases between them. Germline lookup yields CDR1 MNHEY and CDR2 SMNVEV (reference sequence). CDR3 coding DNA: TGTGCCAGCAGTTTATCTAGCGCACGCACAGATACGCAGTATTTT. Its translation is CASSLSSARTDTQYF.

To note about this clone: The junction does not match germline at one end; this may be a read error. The chain has TRBV6-6 and TRBJ2-7; D is perhaps TRBD1 (6 bases). Germline V CDR1 and CDR2: MNHNY, SVGAGI (reference sequence). The CDR3 has 12 amino acids. CDR3 residues: CAISETTGEQYF. The CDR3 nucleotides are TGTGCCATCAGTGAGACAACAGGGGAGCAGTACTTC.

This clone has a handful of counts. The chain is built from TRBV28 and TRBJ1-1; possibly TRBD1 for D (5 bases). The CDR3 length is 15 residues. V was trimmed by 5 bases and J by 1 base, leaving 14 bases between them. Per the germline V gene, CDR1 is MDHEN and CDR2 is SYDVKM. CDR3 nucleotides: TGTGCCAGCAGTCCCGGGGGGAATCGGAACACTGAAGCTTTCTTT. Encoded protein: CASSPGGNRNTEAFF.

The V call is TRBV18, the J call TRBJ2-1; tentatively, D is TRBD1 (5 bases). Germline lookup yields CDR1 KGHSH and CDR2 LQKENI. Trimming cost V 6 bases and J 7 bases, with 13 bases left between them. The length of the CDR3 is 13 residues. CDR3: CASSQGLENEQFF. The CDR3, as DNA: TGTGCCAGCTCCCAGGGATTGGAGAATGAGCAGTTCTTC.

This clone was found once. The chain is built from TRBV11-2 and TRBJ2-7, with D maybe TRBD2 (5 bases). The V gene lost 3 bases and the J gene lost 0 bases, with 12 bases spanning the gap. The CDR3 loop spans 15 amino acids. Germline assignment: CDR1 SGHAT and CDR2 FQNNGV. CDR3 amino acids: CASSFEAESSYEQYF. CDR3 nucleotide sequence: TGTGCCAGCAGCTTCGAAGCGGAGAGCTCCTACGAGCAGTACTTC.

A remark on this clone: The identical CDR3 is also encoded by other nucleotide sequences in the sample. V is TRBV6-5 and J is TRBJ1-2; maybe TRBD1 (6 bases). This CDR3 spans 15 amino acids. V dropped 2 bases and J dropped 2 bases, with 12 bases sitting between them. Germline assignment: CDR1 MNHEY and CDR2 SVGAGI. In nucleotides, the CDR3 is TGTGCCAGCAGTTACCGGGGGCAGGGAAACTATGGCTACACCTTC. This translates into CASSYRGQGNYGYTF.

A single count supports this clone. The chain has TRBV7-2 and TRBJ2-1, with D perhaps given as TRBD1 or TRBD2 (6 bases each). Germline V lookup: CDR1 SGHTA, CDR2 FQGNSA. V was pared by 1 base and J by 3 bases, with 10 bases between. The CDR3 is made up of 15 amino acids. CDR3 bases: TGTGCCAGCAGCTTAGGGGGGGCCCACTACAATGAGCAGTTCTTC. It encodes CASSLGGAHYNEQFF.

This chain joins TRBV9 and TRBJ2-1, with D possibly being TRBD1 or TRBD2 (7 bases each). V was clipped by 4 bases and J by 7 bases, with 24 bases between them. In germline, CDR1 is SGDLS, CDR2 YYNGEE. This CDR3 comprises 17 residues. CDR3 amino acids: CASSPQGGRIPTNEQFF. DNA of the CDR3: TGTGCCAGCAGCCCCCAGGGGGGGCGAATCCCCACAAATGAGCAGTTCTTC.

This rearrangement joins TRBV7-6 to TRBJ2-1; TRBD1 matches at 8 bases. Trimming took 1 base from V and 9 from J; bases not matched to a gene: 2. The V gene's germline CDR1 is SGHVS and CDR2 FNYEAQ. This CDR3 is 13 amino acids long. CDR3 sequence: CASSLGQGTEQFF. CDR3 DNA sequence: TGTGCCAGCAGCTTAGGACAGGGGACTGAGCAGTTCTTC.

The J gene is TRBJ1-1, the V gene TRBV7-2; D not resolved. Trimming took 0 bases from V and 1 from J, leaving 9 bases between them. The CDR3 spans 15 residues. Germline V lookup: CDR1 SGHTA, CDR2 FQGNSA. Here the CDR3 DNA reads TGTGCCAGCAGCTTAGCAAGAGCCCAGAACACTGAAGCTTTCTTT. Encoded protein: CASSLARAQNTEAFF.

The rearrangement links TRBV6-1 to TRBJ1-2, with unresolved D. The V and J ends lost 7 bases and 2 bases respectively, with 14 bases between them. The CDR3 is 14 residues long. From germline, CDR1 is MNHNS and CDR2 SASEGT. For the CDR3, the DNA is TGTGCCAGCACCCCCATGGGCAGCAACTATGGCTACACCTTC. This codes for CASTPMGSNYGYTF.

CDR3 protein: CASSLGQGGRAFF. The CDR3 DNA reads as TGTGCCAGCAGCCTAGGACAGGGTGGGCGGGCTTTCTTT. V usage is TRBV5-6 and J usage is TRBJ1-1; 8 positions agree with TRBD1. The CDR3 length is 13 residues. In germline, CDR1 is SGHDT, CDR2 YYEEEE. With V trimmed by 4 bases and J by 11 bases, 10 bases remained unmatched.

This chain links TRBV5-1 with TRBJ2-7; TRBD1 matches at 7 bases. V trimming: 0 bases; J trimming: 2 bases; junction bases outside the gene matches: 2. Looked up from germline, CDR1 is SGHRS and CDR2 is YFSETQ. This CDR3 has 14 residues. Here the CDR3 DNA reads TGCGCCAGCAGCTTGGGGGACAGCCCCTACGAGCAGTACTTC. Its protein product is CASSLGDSPYEQYF. Full variable domain (missing parts from reference TRBV5-1 and TRBJ2-7): KAGVTQTPRYLIKTRGQQVTLSCSPISGHRSVSWYQQTPGQGLQFLFEYFSETQRNKGNFPGRFSGRQFSNSRSEMNVSTLELGDSALYLCASSLGDSPYEQYFGPGTRLTVT.

Only a few counts were recorded for this clone. The chain has TRBV6-4 and TRBJ2-1; 7 nucleotides align to TRBD1. Germline CDR1 reads MRHNA; CDR2 reads SNTAGT. Germline trimming cut 6 bases from V and 9 bases from J; bases unmatched to any gene: 5. The CDR3 extends over 12 amino acids. The CDR3 nucleotides are TGTGCCAGCAGAAGGACAGGCGGTGAGCAGTTCTTC. This encodes CASRRTGGEQFF.

V is TRBV2 and J is TRBJ1-1; D not certain. Germline V gene data show CDR1 as SNHLY and CDR2 as FYNNEI. V dropped 4 bases and J dropped 4 bases, with 16 bases sitting between them. This CDR3 is built from 15 residues. The CDR3 bases are TGTGCCAGCAGTGCCCAGGTCACGGGAGGCACTGAAGCTTTCTTT. This encodes CASSAQVTGGTEAFF.

The V gene is TRBV6-6, the J gene TRBJ1-5; 7 positions match TRBD1. Germline CDR1 and CDR2: MNHNY and SVGAGI (reference sequence). V shed 5 bases and J 3 bases; nucleotides not matched to a gene: 10. The CDR3 has 16 residues. The CDR3: CASSARTGLYNQPQHF. The CDR3 nucleotides are TGTGCCAGCAGTGCAAGGACAGGACTATACAATCAGCCCCAGCATTTT.